This TCR beta chain was identified in a study of blood T cell repertoires in COVID-19 (dated by TCRdb to about 2020). For the wider study: Samples covering the acute and convalescent phases of COVID-19 were provided by collaborators in the United States, Italy and Spain. The material from the prospective study consisted of cDNA or gDNA derived from T cells, B-cell-depleted T cells, or PBMCs. Subjects who had been exposed to COVID-19, were actively infected with it, or had recovered from it provided the deeply sampled blood TCRbeta repertoires that made up the dataset. The repertoires were made available in a free public database intended to serve as a resource for research on the immune response to SARS-CoV-2. Samples were obtained from the ongoing ImmuneRACE study (first 160 participants) and from 1,000 to 1,500 subjects provided by 6 global collaborators. Sample metadata almost always included a de-identified subject ID, COVID-19 status, age in years and sex. Where HLA class I and class II types were available, the types were taken from metadata supplied by the sample provider, not from assay-based typing.

The germline V gene supplies CDR1 KGHSH and CDR2 LQKENI. Trimming accounts for 0 bases at V and 4 bases at J, while the number of junction bases matched to no gene is 0. The CDR3 starts with the cysteine, ends with the phenylalanine, and has 14 residues. Left in the record is the CDR3 DNA by itself, 42 bases read in frame from the first base. The paper's findings and limits, for the study overall: How much clinical and demographic metadata was included differed by source and by participant, and the metadata was provided uncurated.

Of note for this clone: There is no known antigen for this receptor. Nothing much larger sits one base from this clone, and base qualities are not available.

The immunoSEQ Assay, a bias-controlled multiplex PCR, was used to amplify TCRbeta CDR3 regions from genomic DNA. On the authors' methods: Within the assay, amplification of reference gene primers was used to estimate how many nucleated cells each sample contained. To quantify the absolute abundance of each unique TCRbeta CDR3 rearrangement, sequence reads were collapsed and filtered. For each sample, productive Simpson clonality was calculated as the square root of Simpson's diversity index over productive rearrangements. TCRdb holds this immuneACCESS table with in-frame rearrangements only. Some clones are missing; in checked studies, unresolved V genes explain under half, and the rest has no known cause. The V and J calls and clone size are taken from that table; D and trimming were inferred from the DNA. Across this sample there are over 30,000 clones, with 83% seen only once. About 3.3% of the sample rests with the top ten.

Each collaborating institution followed its own protocols to collect whole blood in K2EDTA tubes. For TCRbeta analysis, collaborator samples were shipped as frozen whole blood, as isolated PBMCs, or as DNA extracted from either sample type. The sequencing sample was made of peripheral blood. This clonotype originated in a middle-aged man with acute or convalescent COVID-19. The V and J segments used are TRBV18 and TRBJ2-7; 10 junctional bases match TRBD2. Here the CDR3 is given as CASSPPSGGYEQYF. In nucleotide form, the sequence is TGTGCCAGCTCACCACCTAGCGGGGGGTACGAGCAGTACTTC.